This T cell receptor beta chain was retrieved from a study of T cells after yellow fever vaccination (dated by TCRdb to between 2018 and 2021). For the study in its entirety: The SMART-Seq v4 Ultra Low Input RNA kit was used to prepare libraries from fractions with low cell numbers. To follow T-cell clones before and after primary and booster YFV17D yellow fever vaccination, bulk TCR alpha and beta repertoires were sequenced over time. The cohort comprised two healthy male donors, one aged 18 to 29 and one aged 30 to 40 years. Blood was drawn at multiple timepoints before and after primary and secondary immunization, with bulk PBMC replicates and cell subsets isolated. The study at large found these results: Most clones expanded after primary vaccination (around 97% of CD4 and 88% of CD8) were re-detected after the booster, suggesting that broad memory maintenance occurred. Because only a couple of donors were included in the study, the extent to which the findings can be generalized is limited. A small share of clonotypes was detected in both CD4 and CD8 compartments, with the overlap likely arising from convergent recombination. Computational filtering was required because FACS-sorted repertoires could contain abundant contaminating clonotypes from the bulk population. The secondary T-cell response was found to be weaker but faster than the primary response, with a peak reached on day 5 rather than on day 15.

In its sample, this clonotype was seen a few times. Its antigen remains unidentified. One base away there is no much larger clone; base qualities are not given. V lost 4 bases and J lost 3 bases; the stretch between them is 10 bases long. CDR1 and CDR2 are read off the germline V gene as SGHRS and YFSETQ. Taken from cysteine to phenylalanine, the CDR3 has 14 residues. Only CDR3 DNA is held: 42 bases, read in frame from base 1. Synthesis of TCR cDNA relied on 5'RACE template switching, a step that introduced a universal primer site along with unique molecular identifiers. Priming for cDNA synthesis came from both the TCR alpha and TCR beta constant segments. Library amplification involved two PCR steps, and the second step added sample barcodes and sequencing adapters. Sequencing of libraries was done on Illumina HiSeq 2500 (2x100 bp) or NovaSeq (2x150 bp). The original pipeline was this. MIGEC was used to demultiplex reads and collapse the reads into UMI consensus sequences, and MiXCR was used for V(D)J alignment. Vaccine-responding clonotypes were identified with edgeR using replicate PBMC samples, with FDR below 0.01 and a log2 fold change above 5 up to day 15 being required. Each bulk clonotype received a CD4 or CD8 identity based on whether the sequenced CD4 or CD8 repertoire contained that clonotype at higher abundance. Through fastp at Q25 and MiXCR, TCRdb rebuilt clones from the public reads, retaining in-frame beta chains. A single entry per CDR3 protein holds the most common genes and DNA from its merged rows. These V and J calls are TCRdb output, not the study's own analysis. A total of roughly 300,000 distinct CDR3 sequences appear in this sample, around 6.8% of them only once. Roughly a sixth of the sample lies in the top ten.

What this sample's treatment or condition label stands for: live attenuated yellow fever vaccine strain. At each blood-draw timepoint, two biological replicates of bulk PBMCs were obtained. A standard Ficoll-Paque protocol was used to isolate PBMCs from peripheral blood. TriZol was used to extract RNA from bulk PBMCs, CD4 and CD8 fractions, and dextramer-positive and dextramer-negative fractions. The sample here was PBMCs, taken about 49 days after the first yellow fever vaccination. This TCR was sampled from a man aged 18 to 30 who received the YFV17D yellow fever vaccine. The sequence joins TRBV5-1 to TRBJ2-2, and the D gene may be TRBD1, 6 bases matching. The CDR3 is CASSGDIYTGELFF. At the DNA level, the sequence is TGCGCCAGCAGCGGGGACATCTACACCGGGGAGCTGTTTTTT.